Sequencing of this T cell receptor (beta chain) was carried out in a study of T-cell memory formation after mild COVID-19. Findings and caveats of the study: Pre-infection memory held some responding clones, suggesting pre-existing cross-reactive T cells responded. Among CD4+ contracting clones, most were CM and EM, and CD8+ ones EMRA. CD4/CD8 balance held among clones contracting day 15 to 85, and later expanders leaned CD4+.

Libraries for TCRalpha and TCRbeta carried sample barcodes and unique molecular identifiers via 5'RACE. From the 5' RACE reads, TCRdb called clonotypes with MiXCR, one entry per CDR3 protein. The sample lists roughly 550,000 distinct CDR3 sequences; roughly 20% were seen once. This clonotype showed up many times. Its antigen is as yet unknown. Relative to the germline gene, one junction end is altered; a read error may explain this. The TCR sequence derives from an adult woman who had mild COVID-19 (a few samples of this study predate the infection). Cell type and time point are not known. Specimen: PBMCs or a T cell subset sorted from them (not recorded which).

The CDR3 DNA sequence: TGTGCCAGCAGCCAAGAAAGGGGGACAGGTACGCAGTATTTT. Translating it yields CASSQERGTGTQYF. The rearrangement joins TRBV3-1 to TRBJ2-3; 8 bases align to TRBD1. Germline values: CDR1 LGHDT, CDR2 YNNKEL (reference sequence). The CDR3 is made up of 14 amino acids.